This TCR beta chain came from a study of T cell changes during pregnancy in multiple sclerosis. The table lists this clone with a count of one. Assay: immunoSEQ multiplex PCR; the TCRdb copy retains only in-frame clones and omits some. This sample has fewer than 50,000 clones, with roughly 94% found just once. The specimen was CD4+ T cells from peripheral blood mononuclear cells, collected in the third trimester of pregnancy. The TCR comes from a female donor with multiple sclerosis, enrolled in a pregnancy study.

This CDR3 is CSGRRGNQETQYF. In nucleotides, the CDR3 is TGCAGCGGGAGGCGGGGGAACCAAGAGACCCAGTACTTC. This rearrangement joins TRBV29-1 to TRBJ2-5, with 7 nucleotides matching TRBD2. There are 13 residues in the CDR3. Germline loops: CDR1 SQVTM, CDR2 ANQGSEA. V lost 7 bases, J lost 0 bases, and 5 bases stayed unmatched.